A selection of T cell receptor beta chains follows, all from one sample in a study of blood T cell repertoires in COVID-19. The table came from immunoSEQ multiplex PCR; TCRdb's copy has only in-frame clones and leaves some out. The sample has roughly 300,000 clones; around 89% are singletons. Sequencing input: peripheral blood. The receptor source for this set is a man younger than 35 who had recovered from COVID-19. CDR3s include the opening cysteine and the closing phenylalanine or tryptophan. D genes are given only for firm matches. Clone sizes are given selectively: once, few, many, or a class where the clone is expanded.

>NA|TRBV5-5|TRBJ2-3|once
TGTGCCAGCAGCTTGAGAGCTTCCACAGATACGCAGTATTTT
CASSLRASTDTQYF
>TRBD1|TRBV9|TRBJ2-7|once
TGTGCCAGCAGCGCGACAGGGGGCGCGACCTACGAGCAGTACTTC
CASSATGGATYEQYF
>NA|TRBV4-3|TRBJ2-7|NA
TGCGCCAGCAGCCAAGATAACAGCTACGAGCAGTACTTC
CASSQDNSYEQYF
>TRBD1|TRBV29-1|TRBJ1-3|NA
TGCAGCGCACGGACAGGAGCCCCTTTGGCTTCCGGAAACACCATATATTTT
CSARTGAPLASGNTIYF
>TRBD1|TRBV19|TRBJ1-6|NA
TGTGCCAGTAGTACCGCACAGGGGAGTAATTCACCCCTCCACTTT
CASSTAQGSNSPLHF
>TRBD1|TRBV9|TRBJ1-1|NA
TGTGCCAGCAGCGTACCGGACAGGGGGCCCACTGAAGCTTTCTTT
CASSVPDRGPTEAFF
>NA|TRBV6-2/TRBV6-3|TRBJ2-7|NA
TGTGCCAGCAGTTACCTTGCGACGGGGACCTACGAGCAGTACTTC
CASSYLATGTYEQYF
>NA|TRBV6-5|TRBJ1-2|once
TGTGCCAGCAGTAAGGCCGGGACACTCAACTATGGCTACACCTTC
CASSKAGTLNYGYTF
>TRBD1|TRBV5-4|TRBJ1-4|NA
TGTGCCAGCAGCCTTAGGACAGGGACAACTAATGAAAAACTGTTTTTT
CASSLRTGTTNEKLFF
>TRBD1|TRBV5-1|TRBJ1-1|NA
TGCGCCAGCAGCTTGGGGGGAACAGGGGCAAACACTGAAGCTTTCTTT
CASSLGGTGANTEAFF
>NA|TRBV3-1/TRBV3-2|TRBJ1-1|few
TGTGCCAGCAGCCAAGGAGGGAACACTGAAGCTTTCTTT
CASSQGGNTEAFF
>NA|TRBV4-3|TRBJ1-1|NA
TGCGCCAGCAGCCTACAGGGTGGTTATACTGAAGCTTTCTTT
CASSLQGGYTEAFF
>TRBD2|TRBV6-5|TRBJ2-7|NA
TGTGCCAGCAGTTACGGTGGCGGGGGATACGAGCAGTACTTC
CASSYGGGGYEQYF
>TRBD1|TRBV7-8|TRBJ1-2|few
TGTGCCAGCAGCTCAGGACAGGGAGCCGAAGGCGGCTACACCTTC
CASSSGQGAEGGYTF